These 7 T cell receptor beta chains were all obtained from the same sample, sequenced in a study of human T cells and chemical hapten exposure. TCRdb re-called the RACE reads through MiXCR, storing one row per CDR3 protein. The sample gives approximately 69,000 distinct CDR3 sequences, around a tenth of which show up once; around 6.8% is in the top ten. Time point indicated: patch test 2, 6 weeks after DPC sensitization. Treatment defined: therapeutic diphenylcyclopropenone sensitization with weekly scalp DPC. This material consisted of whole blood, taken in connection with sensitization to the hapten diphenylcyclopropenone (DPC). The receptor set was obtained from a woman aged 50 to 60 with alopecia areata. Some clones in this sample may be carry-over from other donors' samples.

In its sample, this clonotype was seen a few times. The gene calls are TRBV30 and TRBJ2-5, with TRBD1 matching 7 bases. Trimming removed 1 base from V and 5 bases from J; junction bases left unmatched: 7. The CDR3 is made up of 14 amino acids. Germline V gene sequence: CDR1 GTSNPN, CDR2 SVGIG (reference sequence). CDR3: CAWSGNRGRETQYF. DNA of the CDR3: TGTGCCTGGAGTGGAAACAGGGGACGGGAGACCCAGTACTTC. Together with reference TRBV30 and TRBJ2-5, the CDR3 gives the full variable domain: SQTIHQWPATLVQPVGSPLSLECTVEGTSNPNLYWYRQAAGRGLQLLFYSVGIGQISSEVPQNLSASRPQDRQFILSSKKLLLSDSGFYLCAWSGNRGRETQYFGPGTRLLVL.

The DNA of the CDR3 is TGCAGCGTTGAAGATCGGGTGGGGACCCAGCATTTT. Translating gives CSVEDRVGTQHF. The rearrangement joins TRBV29-1 to TRBJ1-5; no clear D. Trimming stripped 0 bases from V and 11 bases from J, with 11 bases between. This CDR3 is built from 12 residues. The germline V gene has CDR1 SQVTM and CDR2 ANQGSEA.

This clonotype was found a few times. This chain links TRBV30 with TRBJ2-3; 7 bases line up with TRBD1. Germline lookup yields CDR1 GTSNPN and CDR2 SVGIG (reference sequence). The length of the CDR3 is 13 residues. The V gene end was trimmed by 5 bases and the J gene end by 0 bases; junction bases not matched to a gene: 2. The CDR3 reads CAWSGQSTDTQYF. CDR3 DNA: TGTGCCTGGTCGGGACAGAGCACAGATACGCAGTATTTT.

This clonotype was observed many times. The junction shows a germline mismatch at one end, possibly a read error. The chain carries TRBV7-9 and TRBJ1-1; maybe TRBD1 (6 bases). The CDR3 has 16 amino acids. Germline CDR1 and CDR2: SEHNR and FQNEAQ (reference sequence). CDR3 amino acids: CASSLYQGLIDTEAVF. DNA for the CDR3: TGTGCCAGCAGCTTGTACCAGGGGCTTATTGACACTGAAGCTGTCTTT.

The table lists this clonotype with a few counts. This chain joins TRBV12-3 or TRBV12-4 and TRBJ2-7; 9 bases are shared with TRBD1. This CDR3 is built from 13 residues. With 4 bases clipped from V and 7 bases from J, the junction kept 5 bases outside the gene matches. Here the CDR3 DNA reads TGTGCCAGCAGTTGGACAGGGGCAGGAGAGCAGTACTTC. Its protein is CASSWTGAGEQYF.

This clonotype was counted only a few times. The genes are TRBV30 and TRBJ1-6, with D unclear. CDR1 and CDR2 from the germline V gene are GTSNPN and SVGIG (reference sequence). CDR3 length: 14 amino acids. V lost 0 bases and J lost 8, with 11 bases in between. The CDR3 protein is CAWSVVVADSPLHF. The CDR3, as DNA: TGTGCCTGGAGTGTTGTGGTCGCGGATTCACCCCTCCACTTT.

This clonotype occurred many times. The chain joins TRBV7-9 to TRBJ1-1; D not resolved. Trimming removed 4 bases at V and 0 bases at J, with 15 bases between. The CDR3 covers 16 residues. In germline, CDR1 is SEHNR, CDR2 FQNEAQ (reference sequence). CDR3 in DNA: TGTGCCAGCAGCTACAGACGGCGAACCATGAACACTGAAGCTTTCTTT. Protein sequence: CASSYRRRTMNTEAFF.